Listed below are T cell receptor beta chains from one sample, sequenced in a study of type 1 regulatory T cells. Their specific antigens are unknown. MiXCR was run by TCRdb on the reads, yielding one entry per CDR3 protein. This sample has fewer than 25,000 distinct CDR3 sequences; 72% occur once, and the top ten carry 14%. Sequencing was done on a sample of cultured T cells, either the whole culture or a sorted T cell fraction (not recorded which). These receptors were taken from a human donor in good health. CDR3s include the opening cysteine and the closing phenylalanine or tryptophan. The size entry is marked missing in some rows and otherwise reads once, few, many or a size class.

cdr3_aa clone_size j_call v_call
CATSRGAGGRGKNIQYF once TRBJ2-4 TRBV15
CASSQDGGETQYF large TRBJ2-5 TRBV7-2
CASSPGHLGGNTEAFF - TRBJ1-1 TRBV12-3/TRBV12-4
CASSPTSGGYNEQFF few TRBJ2-1 TRBV7-2
CAISGKDSLSSYEQYF - TRBJ2-7 TRBV10-3
CASSFPTGVQETHYF - TRBJ2-5 TRBV5-6
CASSLTSGGAAINEQFF - TRBJ2-1 TRBV7-3
CASSYTNTGELFF - TRBJ2-2 TRBV6-2/TRBV6-3
CSAPIAGAQETQYF - TRBJ2-5 TRBV20-1
CSVSDRGGYNEQFF - TRBJ2-1 TRBV29-1
CASSPTSGAGTGELFF - TRBJ2-2 TRBV12-3/TRBV12-4
CSARGASGGAVYEQYF - TRBJ2-7 TRBV20-1
CAIGDPRVPHIF - TRBJ2-5 TRBV10-3
CANSFNTGTGVYGYTF - TRBJ1-2 TRBV7-9
CASSSRTDSPLHF - TRBJ1-6 TRBV9
CASSTGQPADTQYF - TRBJ2-3 TRBV7-2
CASRDTLTRGPQHF once TRBJ1-5 TRBV28
CASSPSDRGTYGYTF - TRBJ1-2 TRBV18
CASSENRGLGNEQFF - TRBJ2-1 TRBV2
CASSEEGWNTEAFF few TRBJ1-1 TRBV2
CASSLTGDYGYTF - TRBJ1-2 TRBV5-1
CASSDQFPPYNEQFF - TRBJ2-1 TRBV6-4
CASREGGVSDYEQYF - TRBJ2-7 TRBV12-3/TRBV12-4
CASGRGQGANEQYF - TRBJ2-7 TRBV12-5
CASSGDRGNKHF medium-sized TRBJ1-5 TRBV6-6
CAWSTRVEAFF - TRBJ1-1 TRBV30
CASSLTENYEQYF - TRBJ2-7 TRBV18
CASSVSGTANTGELFF - TRBJ2-2 TRBV6-5
CASSSRRGELNYGYTF - TRBJ1-2 TRBV5-1
CASSTSLGNEQFF - TRBJ2-1 TRBV5-4
CASSSGANVLTF - TRBJ2-6 TRBV10-2
CASCRGGQETQYF - TRBJ2-5 TRBV5-1
CASSPTRTGGSYEQYF - TRBJ2-7 TRBV27
CSVVRTGEQFF few TRBJ2-1 TRBV29-1
CASSVESWANVLTF - TRBJ2-6 TRBV6-1
CASSFQGGTEAFF - TRBJ1-1 TRBV7-3
CASSYVPGQSYEQYF - TRBJ2-7 TRBV6-5
CASSLQRRSSTDTQYF - TRBJ2-3 TRBV7-9
CASEMSGGTEAFF - TRBJ1-1 TRBV3-1
CASRDTENTGELFF - TRBJ2-2 TRBV7-3
CSGTGGAGGQPQHF - TRBJ1-5 TRBV20-1
CASRYNNLVGETQYF few TRBJ2-5 TRBV6-6
CSARAANTGELFF - TRBJ2-2 TRBV20-1
CASSLGRPLLFEQYF - TRBJ2-7 TRBV3-1
CASSYLGGDAFF - TRBJ1-1 TRBV6-2/TRBV6-3
CASAVKSYNEQFF - TRBJ2-1 TRBV12-3/TRBV12-4
CAISEDRQGGDQYF - TRBJ2-5 TRBV10-3
CASTNWGDTQYF - TRBJ2-3 TRBV12-3/TRBV12-4
CASSYSKGAGAFF - TRBJ1-1 TRBV6-5
CSAQLGQGYTEAFF - TRBJ1-1 TRBV20-1